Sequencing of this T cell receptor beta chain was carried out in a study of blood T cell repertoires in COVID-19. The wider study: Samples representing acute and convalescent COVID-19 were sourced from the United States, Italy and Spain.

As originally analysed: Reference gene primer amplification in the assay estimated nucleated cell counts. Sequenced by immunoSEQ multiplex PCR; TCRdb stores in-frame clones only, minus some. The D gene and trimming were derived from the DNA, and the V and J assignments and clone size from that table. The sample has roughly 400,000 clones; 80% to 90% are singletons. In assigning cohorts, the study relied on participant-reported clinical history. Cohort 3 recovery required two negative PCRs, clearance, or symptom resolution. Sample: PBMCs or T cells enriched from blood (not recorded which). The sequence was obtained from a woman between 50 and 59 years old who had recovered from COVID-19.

CDR3 in amino acids: CASPTNYGYTF. In DNA form, the CDR3 reads TGTGCCAGCCCAACTAACTATGGCTACACCTTC. The chain couples TRBV27 to TRBJ1-2; D remains ambiguous. CDR3 length equals 11 residues. CDR1 MNHEY and CDR2 SMNVEV come from the germline V gene (reference sequence). The V end was cut by 8 bases, the J end by 0 bases, with 4 bases between.